The clone carrying this T cell receptor beta chain was counted at least ten times. Its antigen remains unknown. The data were obtained in a study of T-cell reconstitution after alpha-beta-depleted transplantation in children. Study-level findings and limits: From surviving recipient T cells and thymic progenitors came the high day-60 TCRbeta diversity observed in some patients. One year after transplant, T-cell counts and diversity came mostly from newly produced T cells. Several hundred expanded graft clones reportedly supplied alpha-beta T cells about two months after transplant.

Germline V gene lookup returns CDR1 ENHRY and CDR2 SYGVKD. The CDR3 is 16 amino acids. The trim removed 2 bases at V and 0 bases at J, leaving 5 bases unmatched. The authors prepared the TCRbeta library with unique molecular identifiers. TCRdb passed the PCR reads through MiXCR, listing each CDR3 protein once. Altogether roughly 500,000 distinct CDR3 sequences are present, over 9.5% being singletons, with the ten largest covering about 2.1%. This sample comprised PBMCs, obtained before TCRalphabeta/CD19-depleted stem cell transplant. The V and J genes are TRBV10-3 and TRBJ1-1; 8 nucleotides agree with TRBD1. This TCR was recovered from a child aged 2-15 years with inherited bone marrow failure, due to receive a stem cell transplant. DNA for the CDR3: TGTGCCATCAGTGAGACACCGGGACAGGTGAACACTGAAGCTTTCTTT. This encodes CAISETPGQVNTEAFF.